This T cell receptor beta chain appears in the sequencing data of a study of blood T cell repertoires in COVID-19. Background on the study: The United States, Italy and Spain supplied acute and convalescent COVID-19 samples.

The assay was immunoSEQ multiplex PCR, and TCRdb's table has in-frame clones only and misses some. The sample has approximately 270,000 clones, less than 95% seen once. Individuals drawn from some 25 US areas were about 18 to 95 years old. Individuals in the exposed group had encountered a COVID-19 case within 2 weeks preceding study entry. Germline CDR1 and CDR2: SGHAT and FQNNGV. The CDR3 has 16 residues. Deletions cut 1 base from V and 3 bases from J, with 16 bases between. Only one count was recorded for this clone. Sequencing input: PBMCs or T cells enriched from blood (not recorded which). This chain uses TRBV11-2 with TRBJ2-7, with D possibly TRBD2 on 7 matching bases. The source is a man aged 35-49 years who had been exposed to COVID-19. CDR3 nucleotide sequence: TGTGCCAGCAGCTTAGGGCTGGGGGGGCTATACTACGAGCAGTACTTC. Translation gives CASSLGLGGLYYEQYF.